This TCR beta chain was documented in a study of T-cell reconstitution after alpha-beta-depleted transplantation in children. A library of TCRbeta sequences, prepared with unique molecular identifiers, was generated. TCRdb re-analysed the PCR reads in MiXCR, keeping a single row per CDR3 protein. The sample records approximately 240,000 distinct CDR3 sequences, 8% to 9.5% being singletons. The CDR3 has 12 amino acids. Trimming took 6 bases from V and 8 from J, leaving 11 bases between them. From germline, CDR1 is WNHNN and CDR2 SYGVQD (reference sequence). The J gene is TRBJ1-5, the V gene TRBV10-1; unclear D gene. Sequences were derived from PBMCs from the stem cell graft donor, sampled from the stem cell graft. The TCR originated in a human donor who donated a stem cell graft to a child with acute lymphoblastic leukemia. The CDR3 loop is CASSVWGEPQHF. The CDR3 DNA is TGCGCCAGCAGCGTATGGGGAGAGCCCCAGCATTTT.